The sequence of this TCR beta chain was determined in a study of vaccination and CD4 T cells after COVID-19. This CDR3 comprises 15 residues. The V gene lost 6 bases and the J gene lost 2 bases, with 17 bases spanning the gap. Germline-derived CDR1 and CDR2 are MNHEY and SMNVEV (reference sequence). With the Oncomine TCR Beta short-read assay, DNA from cultured CD4+ T cells was sequenced. TCRdb reanalysed the PCR reads using MiXCR and keeps one entry per CDR3 protein. The sample lists 15,000 to 20,000 distinct CDR3 sequences, under 70% occurring once. Treatment: approximately 11-day PBMC culture with coronavirus spike peptide pools or control peptides (ViraFEST assay). To note about this clonotype: No antigen is known for it.

Sequences were obtained from CD4+ T cells from blood, cultured in vitro. This chain uses TRBV27 with TRBJ2-7; D may correspond to TRBD1 or TRBD2 (5 bases each). This clonotype originated in a human donor who had recovered from COVID-19. The CDR3 protein is CASRSRDAGPYEQYF. The CDR3 coding sequence is TGTGCCAGCAGATCCCGGGACGCCGGGCCCTACGAGCAGTACTTC.